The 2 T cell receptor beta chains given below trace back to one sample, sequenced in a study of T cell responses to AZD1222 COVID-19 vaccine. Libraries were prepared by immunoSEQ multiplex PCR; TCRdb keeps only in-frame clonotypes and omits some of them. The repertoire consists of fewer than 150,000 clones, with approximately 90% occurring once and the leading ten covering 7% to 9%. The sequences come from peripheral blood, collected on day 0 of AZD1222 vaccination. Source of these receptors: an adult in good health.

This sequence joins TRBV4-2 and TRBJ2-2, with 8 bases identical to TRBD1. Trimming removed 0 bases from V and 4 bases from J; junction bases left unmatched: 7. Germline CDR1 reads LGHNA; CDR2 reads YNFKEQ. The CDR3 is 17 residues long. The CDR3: CASSQDRQGMATGELFF. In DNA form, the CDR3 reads TGTGCCAGCAGCCAAGATCGACAGGGGATGGCCACCGGGGAGCTGTTTTTT.

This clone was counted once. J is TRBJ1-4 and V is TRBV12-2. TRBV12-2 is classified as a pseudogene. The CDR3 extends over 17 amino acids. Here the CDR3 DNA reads TGTGCAAGTCGCTCGCCCGCGAGGCGGGGCTTAGGTGAAAAACTGTTTTTT. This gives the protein CASRSPARRGLGEKLFF.